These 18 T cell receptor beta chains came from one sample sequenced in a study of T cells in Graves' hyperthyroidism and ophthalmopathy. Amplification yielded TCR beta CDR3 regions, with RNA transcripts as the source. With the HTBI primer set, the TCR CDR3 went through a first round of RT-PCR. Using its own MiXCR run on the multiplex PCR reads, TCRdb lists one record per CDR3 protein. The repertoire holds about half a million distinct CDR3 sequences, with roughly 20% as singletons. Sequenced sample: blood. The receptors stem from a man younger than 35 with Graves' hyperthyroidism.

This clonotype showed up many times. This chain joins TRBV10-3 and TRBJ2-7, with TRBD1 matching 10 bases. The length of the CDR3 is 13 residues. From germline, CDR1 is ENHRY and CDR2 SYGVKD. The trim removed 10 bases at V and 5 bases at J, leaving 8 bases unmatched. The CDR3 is CATLDRGVDEQYF. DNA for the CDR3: TGTGCCACCTTGGACAGGGGGGTGGACGAGCAGTACTTC.

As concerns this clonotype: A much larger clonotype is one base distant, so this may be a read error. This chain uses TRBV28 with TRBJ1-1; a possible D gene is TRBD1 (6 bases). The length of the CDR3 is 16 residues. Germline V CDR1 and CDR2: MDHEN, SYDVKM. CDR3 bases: TGTGCCAGCAGTTTAAGGGGGATCACGTGGGGCACTGAAGCTTGCTTT. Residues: CASSLRGITWGTEACF.

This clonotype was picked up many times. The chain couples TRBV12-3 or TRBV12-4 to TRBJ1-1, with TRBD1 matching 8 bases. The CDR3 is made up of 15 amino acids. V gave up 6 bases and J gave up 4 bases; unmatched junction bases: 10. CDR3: CASRGGQAFVTEAFF. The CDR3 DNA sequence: TGTGCCAGCAGGGGGGGACAGGCCTTCGTCACTGAAGCTTTCTTT.

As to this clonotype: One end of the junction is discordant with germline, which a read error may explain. CDR3 bases: TGTGCCAGCAGCTTACCCGGACTGAGGCGAGACTTC. Protein: CASSLPGLRRDF. V usage is TRBV11-2 and J usage is TRBJ2-5; the D gene is possibly TRBD2 (5 bases). The length of the CDR3 is 12 residues. The V gene's germline CDR1 is SGHAT and CDR2 FQNNGV.

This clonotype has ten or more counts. CDR3 in amino acids: CASSQGPGNTEAFF. The CDR3, as DNA: TGTGCCAGCAGCCAGGGCCCGGGGAACACTGAAGCTTTCTTT. The chain is built from TRBV9 and TRBJ1-1; D is possibly TRBD1 (5 bases). Trimming took off 4 bases at V and 1 base at J, with 11 bases between the two ends. This CDR3 is 14 amino acids long. Germline loops: CDR1 SGDLS, CDR2 YYNGEE. Full variable domain (outside the CDR3, taken from reference TRBV9 and TRBJ1-1): DSGVTQTPKHLITATGQRVTLRCSPRSGDLSVYWYQQSLDQGLQFLIQYYNGEERAKGNILERFSAQQFPDLHSELNLSSLELGDSALYFCASSQGPGNTEAFFGQGTRLTVV.

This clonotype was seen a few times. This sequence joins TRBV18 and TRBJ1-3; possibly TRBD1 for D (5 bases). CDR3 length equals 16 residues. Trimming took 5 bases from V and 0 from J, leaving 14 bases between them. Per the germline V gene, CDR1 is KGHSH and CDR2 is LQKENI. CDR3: CASSTLGTASGNTIYF. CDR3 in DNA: TGTGCCAGCTCAACCCTCGGGACGGCCTCTGGAAACACCATATATTTT.

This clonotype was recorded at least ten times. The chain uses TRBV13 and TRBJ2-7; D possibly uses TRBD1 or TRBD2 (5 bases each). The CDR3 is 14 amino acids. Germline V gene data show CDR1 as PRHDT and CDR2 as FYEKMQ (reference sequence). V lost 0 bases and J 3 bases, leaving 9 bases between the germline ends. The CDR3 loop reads CASSLGGVSYEQYF. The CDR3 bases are TGTGCCAGCAGCTTAGGGGGGGTGAGCTACGAGCAGTACTTC.

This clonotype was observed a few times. The CDR3 DNA is TGTGCCAGCACCAACGGGGCAGGCAACTATGGCTACACCTTC. Its protein product is CASTNGAGNYGYTF. This chain links TRBV6-1 with TRBJ1-2; tentatively, D is TRBD1 (5 bases). V lost 7 bases and J 2 bases, leaving 14 bases between the germline ends. The germline V gene has CDR1 MNHNS and CDR2 SASEGT. The CDR3 has 14 amino acids.

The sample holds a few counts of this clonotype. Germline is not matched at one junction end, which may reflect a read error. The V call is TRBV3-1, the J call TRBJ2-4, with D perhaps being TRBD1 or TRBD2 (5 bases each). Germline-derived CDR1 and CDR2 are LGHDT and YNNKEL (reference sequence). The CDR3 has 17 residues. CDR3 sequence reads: CASSQGGRMLAKNIKYF. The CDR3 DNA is TGTGCCAGCAGCCAAGGGGGACGGATGCTAGCCAAAAACATTAAGTACTTC.

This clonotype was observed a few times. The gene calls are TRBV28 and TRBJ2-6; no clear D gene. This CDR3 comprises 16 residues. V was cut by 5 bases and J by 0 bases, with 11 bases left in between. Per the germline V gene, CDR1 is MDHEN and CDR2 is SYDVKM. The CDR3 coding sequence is TGTGCCAGCAGTCCAACTGGAAACTCTGGGGCCAACGTCCTGACTTTC. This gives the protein CASSPTGNSGANVLTF.

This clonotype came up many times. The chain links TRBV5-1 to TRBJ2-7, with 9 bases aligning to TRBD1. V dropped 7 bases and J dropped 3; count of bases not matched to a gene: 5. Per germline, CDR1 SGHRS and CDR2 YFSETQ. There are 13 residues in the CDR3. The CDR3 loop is CASCTGQGYEQYF. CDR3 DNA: TGCGCCAGCTGCACGGGACAGGGCTACGAGCAGTACTTC.

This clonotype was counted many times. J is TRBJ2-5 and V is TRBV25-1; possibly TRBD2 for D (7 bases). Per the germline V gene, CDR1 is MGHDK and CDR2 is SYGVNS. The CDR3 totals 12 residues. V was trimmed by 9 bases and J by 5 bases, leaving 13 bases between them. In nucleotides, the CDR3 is TGTGCCAGAATCAGGGGAGGGGAGACCCAGTACTTC. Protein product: CARIRGGETQYF.

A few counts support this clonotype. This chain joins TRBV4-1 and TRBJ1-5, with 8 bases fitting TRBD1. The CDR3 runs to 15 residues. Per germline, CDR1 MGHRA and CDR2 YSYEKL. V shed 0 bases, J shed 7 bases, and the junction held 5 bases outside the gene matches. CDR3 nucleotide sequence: TGCGCCAGCAGCCAAGAGGACAGGGAGGGCCAGCCCCAGCATTTT. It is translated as CASSQEDREGQPQHF.

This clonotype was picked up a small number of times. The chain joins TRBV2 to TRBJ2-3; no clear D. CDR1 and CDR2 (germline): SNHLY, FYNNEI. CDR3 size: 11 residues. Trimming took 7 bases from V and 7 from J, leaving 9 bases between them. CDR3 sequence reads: CASTMGNTQYF. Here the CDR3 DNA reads TGTGCCAGCACGATGGGGAATACGCAGTATTTT.

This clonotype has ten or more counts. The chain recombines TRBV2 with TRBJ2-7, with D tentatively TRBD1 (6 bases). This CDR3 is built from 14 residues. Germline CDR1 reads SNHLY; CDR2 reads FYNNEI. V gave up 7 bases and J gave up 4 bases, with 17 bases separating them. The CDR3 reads CASTYRDSDYEQYF. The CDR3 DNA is TGTGCCAGCACCTACAGGGATTCTGATTACGAGCAGTACTTC. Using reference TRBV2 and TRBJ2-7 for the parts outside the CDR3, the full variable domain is EPEVTQTPSHQVTQMGQEVILRCVPISNHLYFYWYRQILGQKVEFLVSFYNNEISEKSEIFDDQFSVERPDGSNFTLKIRSTKLEDSAMYFCASTYRDSDYEQYFGPGTRLTVT.

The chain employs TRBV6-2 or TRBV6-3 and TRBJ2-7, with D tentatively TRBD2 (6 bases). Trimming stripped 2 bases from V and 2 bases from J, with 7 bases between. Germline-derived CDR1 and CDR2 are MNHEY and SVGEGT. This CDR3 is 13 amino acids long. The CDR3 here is CASSYRRAYEQYF. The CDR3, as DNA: TGTGCCAGCAGTTACCGGAGGGCCTACGAGCAGTACTTC.

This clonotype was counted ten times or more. CDR3 bases: TGTGCCAGCAGTTTTGGGGAAACGACGCCAGCCGGATCGGTAGAGACCCAGTACTTC. It encodes CASSFGETTPAGSVETQYF. The chain employs TRBV28 and TRBJ2-5; no clear D. Germline V CDR1 and CDR2: MDHEN, SYDVKM. V was shortened by 3 bases and J by 4 bases, with 27 bases between the two germline ends. The CDR3 totals 19 residues.

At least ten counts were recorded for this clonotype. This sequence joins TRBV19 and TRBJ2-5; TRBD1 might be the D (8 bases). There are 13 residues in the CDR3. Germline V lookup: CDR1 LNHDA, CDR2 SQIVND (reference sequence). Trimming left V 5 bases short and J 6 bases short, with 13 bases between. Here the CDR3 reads CASSGQGGKTQYF. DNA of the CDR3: TGTGCCAGTAGTGGACAGGGAGGGAAGACCCAGTACTTC.